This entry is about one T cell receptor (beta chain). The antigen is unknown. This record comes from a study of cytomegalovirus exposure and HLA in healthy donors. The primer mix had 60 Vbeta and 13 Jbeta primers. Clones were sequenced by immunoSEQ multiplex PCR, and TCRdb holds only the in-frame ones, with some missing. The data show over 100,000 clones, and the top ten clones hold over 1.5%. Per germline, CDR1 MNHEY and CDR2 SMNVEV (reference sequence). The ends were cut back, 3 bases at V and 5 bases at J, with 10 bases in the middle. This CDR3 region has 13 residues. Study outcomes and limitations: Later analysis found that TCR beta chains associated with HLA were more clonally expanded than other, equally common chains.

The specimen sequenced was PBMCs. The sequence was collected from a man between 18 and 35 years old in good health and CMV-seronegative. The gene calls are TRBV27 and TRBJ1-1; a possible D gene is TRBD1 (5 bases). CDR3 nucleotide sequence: TGTGCCAGCAGTTTCAGGGAGGGGACTGAAGCTTTCTTT. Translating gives CASSFREGTEAFF.